Here is one T cell receptor (beta chain) with its context. Its specificity is unknown. The data stem from a study of T-cell memory formation after mild COVID-19. Study information: In these data, TCR clusters were largely donor specific.

Study-wide results and limits: Pre-infection memory harbored some responding clones, suggesting cross-reactive memory joined. Chiefly within CM and EM were the contracting CD4+ clones; CD8+ ones were within EMRA. Specificity for SARS-CoV-2 was not confirmed among the second-wave clones peaking on day 37.

The CDR3 runs 14 residues. The V gene lost 2 bases and the J gene lost 0 bases, with 7 bases spanning the gap. Germline CDR1 reads MRHNA; CDR2 reads SNTAGT. TCRdb reprocessed the 5' RACE reads with MiXCR, giving one entry per CDR3 protein. In the table there are 530,000 or so distinct CDR3 sequences, around 16% of which are singletons. Source material: PBMCs or a T cell subset sorted from them (not recorded which). This TCR was sampled from an adult woman who had mild COVID-19 (a few samples of this study predate the infection). Cell type and time point are not known. This chain connects TRBV6-4 to TRBJ1-1, with unresolved D. Here the CDR3 reads CASSDGWVNTEAFF. The CDR3 nucleotides are TGTGCCAGCAGTGACGGCTGGGTGAACACTGAAGCTTTCTTT.